Listed below are T cell receptor beta chains from one sample, sequenced in a study of blood T cell repertoires in COVID-19. Using immunoSEQ multiplex PCR, the repertoire was profiled, and TCRdb retains in-frame clones only, with some absent. The repertoire has 250,000 or so clones, about four fifths of them found once; the top ten carry 3.4%. The sample taken for sequencing was peripheral blood. The receptor set was obtained from a woman aged 18-35 years with acute or convalescent COVID-19. The CDR3 runs from the conserved cysteine through the conserved F or W. A D gene is named only where the DNA matches it firmly. Rows may omit the clone size; those that give it use once, few, many or a size class.

v_gene	d_gene	j_gene	abundance	CDR3nt	CDR3aa
TRBV5-1	NA	TRBJ2-2	NA	TGCGCCAGCAGCTACACCTACAGGGTGCCCACCGGGGAGCTGTTTTTT	CASSYTYRVPTGELFF
TRBV10-2	NA	TRBJ2-7	many	TGCGCCAGCAGTGAGCCAGAGAGGGGGGAGCAGTACTTC	CASSEPERGEQYF
TRBV5-5	NA	TRBJ1-6	NA	TGTGCCAGCAGCTTGGATCAGGTAGTTTCACCCCTCCACTTT	CASSLDQVVSPLHF
TRBV11-2	TRBD2	TRBJ2-1	NA	TGTGCCAGCAGCTTTCGGCCTAGCGGATACAATGAGCAGTTCTTC	CASSFRPSGYNEQFF
TRBV10-2	NA	TRBJ2-5	NA	TGCGCCAGCAGTTACCAGGGGACCCAGTACTTC	CASSYQGTQYF
TRBV13	NA	TRBJ2-7	NA	TGTGCCAGCAGCCAGGGGGGCTACGAGCAGTACTTC	CASSQGGYEQYF
TRBV7-2	TRBD2	TRBJ2-7	NA	TGTGCCAGCAGCTTACATCCGGGACTAGCGGGGGCCCCTCACGAGCAGTACTTC	CASSLHPGLAGAPHEQYF
TRBV30	NA	TRBJ2-7	NA	TGTGCCTGGAGTCTCGCGGGGTTCGAGCAGTACTTC	CAWSLAGFEQYF
TRBV30	NA	TRBJ1-1	NA	TGTGCCTGGAGAATGTGGGGGGGCATCGCTGAAGCTTTCTTT	CAWRMWGGIAEAFF
TRBV5-4	TRBD1	TRBJ1-1	NA	TGTGCCAGCAGTCAACAGGGGTCAGATGAAGCTTTCTTT	CASSQQGSDEAFF
TRBV7-2	TRBD1	TRBJ2-1	NA	TGTGCCAGCAGCCCATGGACAGGGTCACTCAATGAGCAGTTCTTC	CASSPWTGSLNEQFF
TRBV2	NA	TRBJ2-2	many	TGTGCCAGCAGTGATGGCACTATCGGGGAGCTGTTTTTT	CASSDGTIGELFF
TRBV9	TRBD2	TRBJ2-2	few	TGTGCCAGCAGCTTGGGACTAGCGGGCAACACCGGGGAGCTGTTTTTT	CASSLGLAGNTGELFF
TRBV3-1/TRBV3-2	NA	TRBJ1-2	NA	TGTGCCAGCAGCCGGTCAGAAGCTAACTATGGCTACACCTTC	CASSRSEANYGYTF
TRBV18	NA	TRBJ1-4	NA	TGTGCCAGCTCACCACCGATTGGAGGGAGGGGAGAACTGTTTTTT	CASSPPIGGRGELFF
TRBV2	NA	TRBJ2-1	NA	TGTGCCAGCAGTGTGGGGCCGTCCTACAATGAGCAGTTCTTC	CASSVGPSYNEQFF
TRBV2	NA	TRBJ2-1	NA	TGTGCCAGCAGTGAAGGACTGTCGAACTACAATGAGCAGTTCTTC	CASSEGLSNYNEQFF
TRBV7-9	TRBD1	TRBJ1-5	NA	TGTGCCAGCAGCTCGGACAGGGGCCGCTTGTCCCAGCATTTT	CASSSDRGRLSQHF
TRBV9	NA	TRBJ2-5	once	TGTGCCAGCAGCGTAGGGGTCGGAGCGGCCGGGCAAGAGACCCAGTACTTC	CASSVGVGAAGQETQYF
TRBV7-9	NA	TRBJ2-7	once	TGTGCCAGCAGCTTAGAGGCCAGGAACTACGAGCAGTACTTC	CASSLEARNYEQYF
TRBV3-1/TRBV3-2	TRBD1	TRBJ2-1	NA	TGTGCCAGCAGTGAAGGGACAGAAACATACAATGAGCAGTTCTTC	CASSEGTETYNEQFF
TRBV9	NA	TRBJ2-3	few	TGTGCCAGCAGCGTAGTAGGCACTGGGGCGGCAGATACGCAGTATTTT	CASSVVGTGAADTQYF
TRBV18	TRBD2	TRBJ2-2	NA	TGTGCCAGCTCGCGACTAGCGGGAGATTCCGGGGAGCTGTTTTTT	CASSRLAGDSGELFF
TRBV19	NA	TRBJ1-4	NA	TGTGCCAGTAGTATCCCTAGACCCGCAACTAATGAAAAACTGTTTTTT	CASSIPRPATNEKLFF
TRBV2	TRBD1	TRBJ2-5	NA	TGTGCCAGCAGGGGCCGGGACAGCTCGTTTGAGACCCAGTACTTC	CASRGRDSSFETQYF
TRBV5-4	NA	TRBJ2-2	NA	TGTGCCAGCAGCTCAAATCAACCGTGGCCGTACGCGAACACCGGGGAGCTGTTTTTT	CASSSNQPWPYANTGELFF
TRBV3-1/TRBV3-2	NA	TRBJ2-7	NA	TGTGCCAGCAGCCAAAGGGGACACGGGCAGTACGAGCAGTACTTC	CASSQRGHGQYEQYF
TRBV27	TRBD1	TRBJ2-2	NA	TGTGCCAGCAGTCCCCCCGGGACAGAGAACACCGGGGAGCTGTTTTTT	CASSPPGTENTGELFF
TRBV10-1	NA	TRBJ2-5	NA	TGCGCCAGCCCCGGAGCTTCGACAGGCTCGGAGACCCAGTACTTC	CASPGASTGSETQYF
TRBV6-6	TRBD1	TRBJ2-2	NA	TGTGCCAGCAGTACCGGGACAGGGGTAACCGGGGAGCTGTTTTTT	CASSTGTGVTGELFF
TRBV10-3	NA	TRBJ1-2	NA	TGTGCCATCAGTCAGGGGAGGGATGGCTACACCTTC	CAISQGRDGYTF
TRBV7-2	TRBD2	TRBJ2-7	NA	TGTGCCAGCAGCGTTAGCGGGGGTTCCTACGAGCAGTACTTC	CASSVSGGSYEQYF
TRBV3-1/TRBV3-2	NA	TRBJ1-5	NA	TGTGCCAGCAGCCAAGGCAGGGTACGGAACCAGCATTTT	CASSQGRVRNQHF
TRBV9	NA	TRBJ1-5	NA	TGTGCCAGCAGCCCCCGAGGAGATTTCAATCAGCCCCAGCATTTT	CASSPRGDFNQPQHF
TRBV11-2	TRBD2	TRBJ2-1	many	TGTGCCAGCAACCGGGACTACCCTAGAACCCTACACAATGAGCAGTTCTTC	CASNRDYPRTLHNEQFF
TRBV28	NA	TRBJ1-2	NA	TGTGCCAGCAGTTTATACAGGGAATATGGCTACACCTTC	CASSLYREYGYTF